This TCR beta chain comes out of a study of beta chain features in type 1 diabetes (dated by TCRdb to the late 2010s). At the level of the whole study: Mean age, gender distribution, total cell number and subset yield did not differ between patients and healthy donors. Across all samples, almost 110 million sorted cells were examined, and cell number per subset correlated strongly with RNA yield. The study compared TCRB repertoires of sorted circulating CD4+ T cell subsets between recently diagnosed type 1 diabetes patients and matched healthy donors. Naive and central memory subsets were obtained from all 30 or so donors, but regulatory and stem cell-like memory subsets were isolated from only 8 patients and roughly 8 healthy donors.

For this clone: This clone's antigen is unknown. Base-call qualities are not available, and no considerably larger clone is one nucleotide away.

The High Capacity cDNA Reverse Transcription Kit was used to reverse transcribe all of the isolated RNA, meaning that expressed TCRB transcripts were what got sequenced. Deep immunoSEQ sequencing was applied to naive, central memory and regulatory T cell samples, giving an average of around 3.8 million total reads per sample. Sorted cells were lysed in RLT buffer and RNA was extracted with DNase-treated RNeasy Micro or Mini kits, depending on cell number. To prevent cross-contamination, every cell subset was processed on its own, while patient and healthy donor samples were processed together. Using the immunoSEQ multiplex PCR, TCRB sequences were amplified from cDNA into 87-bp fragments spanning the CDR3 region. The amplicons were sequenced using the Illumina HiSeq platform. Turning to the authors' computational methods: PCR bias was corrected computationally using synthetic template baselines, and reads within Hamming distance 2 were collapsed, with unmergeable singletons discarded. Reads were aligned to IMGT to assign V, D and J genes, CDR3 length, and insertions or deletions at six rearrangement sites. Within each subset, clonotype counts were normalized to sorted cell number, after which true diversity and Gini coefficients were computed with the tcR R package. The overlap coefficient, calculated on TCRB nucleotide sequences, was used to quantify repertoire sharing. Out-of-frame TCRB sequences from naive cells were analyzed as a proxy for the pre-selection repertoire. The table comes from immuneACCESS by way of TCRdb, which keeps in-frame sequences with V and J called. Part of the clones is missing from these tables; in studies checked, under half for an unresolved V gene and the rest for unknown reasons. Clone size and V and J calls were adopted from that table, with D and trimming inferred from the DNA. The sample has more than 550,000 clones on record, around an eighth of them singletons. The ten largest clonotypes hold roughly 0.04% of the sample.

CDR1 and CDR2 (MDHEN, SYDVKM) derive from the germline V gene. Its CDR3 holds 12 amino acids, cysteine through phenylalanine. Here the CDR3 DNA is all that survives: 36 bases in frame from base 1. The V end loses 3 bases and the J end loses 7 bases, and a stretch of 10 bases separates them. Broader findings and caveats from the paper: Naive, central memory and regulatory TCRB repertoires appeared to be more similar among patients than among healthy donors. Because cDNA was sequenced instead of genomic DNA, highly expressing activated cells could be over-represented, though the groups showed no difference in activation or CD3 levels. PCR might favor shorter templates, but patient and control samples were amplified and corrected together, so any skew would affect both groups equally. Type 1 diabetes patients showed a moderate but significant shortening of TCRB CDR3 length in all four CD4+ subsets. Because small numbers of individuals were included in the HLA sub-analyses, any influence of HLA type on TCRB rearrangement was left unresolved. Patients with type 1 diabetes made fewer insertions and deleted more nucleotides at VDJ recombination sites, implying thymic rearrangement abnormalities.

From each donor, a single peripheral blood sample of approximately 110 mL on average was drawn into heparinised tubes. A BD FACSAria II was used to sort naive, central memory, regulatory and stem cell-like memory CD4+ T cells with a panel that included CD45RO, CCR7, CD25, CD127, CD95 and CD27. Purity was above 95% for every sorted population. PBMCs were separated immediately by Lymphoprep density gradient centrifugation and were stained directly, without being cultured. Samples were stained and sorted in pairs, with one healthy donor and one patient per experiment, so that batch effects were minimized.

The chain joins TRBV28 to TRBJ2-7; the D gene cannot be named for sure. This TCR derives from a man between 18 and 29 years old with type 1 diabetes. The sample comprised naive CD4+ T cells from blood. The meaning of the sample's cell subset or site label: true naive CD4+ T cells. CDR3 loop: CASSFGRREQYF. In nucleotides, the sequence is TGTGCCAGCAGTTTTGGTCGAAGAGAGCAGTACTTC.